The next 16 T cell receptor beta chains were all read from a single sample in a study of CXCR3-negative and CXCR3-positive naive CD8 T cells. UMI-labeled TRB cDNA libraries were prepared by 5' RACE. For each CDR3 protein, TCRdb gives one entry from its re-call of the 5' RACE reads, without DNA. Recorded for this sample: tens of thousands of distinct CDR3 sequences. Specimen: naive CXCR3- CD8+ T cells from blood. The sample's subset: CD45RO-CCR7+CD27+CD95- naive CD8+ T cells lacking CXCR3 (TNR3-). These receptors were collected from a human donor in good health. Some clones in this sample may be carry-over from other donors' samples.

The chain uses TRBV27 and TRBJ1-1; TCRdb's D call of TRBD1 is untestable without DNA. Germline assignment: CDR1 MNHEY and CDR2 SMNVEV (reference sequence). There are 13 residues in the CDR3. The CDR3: CASRPTGDTEAFF.

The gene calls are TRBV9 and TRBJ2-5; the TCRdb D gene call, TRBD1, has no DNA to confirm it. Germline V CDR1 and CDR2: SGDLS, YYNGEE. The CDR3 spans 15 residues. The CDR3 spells CASSVVGQGQETQYF. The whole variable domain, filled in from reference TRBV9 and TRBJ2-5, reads DSGVTQTPKHLITATGQRVTLRCSPRSGDLSVYWYQQSLDQGLQFLIQYYNGEERAKGNILERFSAQQFPDLHSELNLSSLELGDSALYFCASSVVGQGQETQYFGPGTRLLVL.

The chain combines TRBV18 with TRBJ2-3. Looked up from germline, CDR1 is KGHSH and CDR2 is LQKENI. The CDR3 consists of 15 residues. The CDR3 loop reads CASSPYNGSTDTQYF. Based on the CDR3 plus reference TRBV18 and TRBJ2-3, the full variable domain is NAGVMQNPRHLVRRRGQEARLRCSPMKGHSHVYWYRQLPEEGLKFMVYLQKENIIDESGMPKERFSAEFPKEGPSILRIQQVVRGDSAAYFCASSPYNGSTDTQYFGPGTRLTVL.

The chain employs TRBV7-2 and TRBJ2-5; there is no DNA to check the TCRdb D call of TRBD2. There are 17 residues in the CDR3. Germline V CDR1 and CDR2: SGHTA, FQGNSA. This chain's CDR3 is CASSLGLAGGLMETQYF.

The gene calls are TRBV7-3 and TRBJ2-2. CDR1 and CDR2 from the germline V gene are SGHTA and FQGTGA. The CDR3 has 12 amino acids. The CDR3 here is CASSSLTGELFF.

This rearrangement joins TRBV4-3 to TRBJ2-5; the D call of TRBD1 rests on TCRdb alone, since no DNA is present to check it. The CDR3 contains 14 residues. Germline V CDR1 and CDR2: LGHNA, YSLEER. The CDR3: CASSQGHGQETQYF.

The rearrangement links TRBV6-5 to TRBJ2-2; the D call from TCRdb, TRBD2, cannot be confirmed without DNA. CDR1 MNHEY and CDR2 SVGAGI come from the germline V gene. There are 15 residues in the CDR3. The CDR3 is CASRRAGLDTGELFF.

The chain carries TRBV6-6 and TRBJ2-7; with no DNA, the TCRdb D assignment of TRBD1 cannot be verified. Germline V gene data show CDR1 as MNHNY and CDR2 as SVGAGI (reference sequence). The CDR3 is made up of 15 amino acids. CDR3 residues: CASSSRQRGSYEQYF.

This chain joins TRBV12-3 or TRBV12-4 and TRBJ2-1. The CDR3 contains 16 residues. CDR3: CASSLSGTQGNNEQFF.

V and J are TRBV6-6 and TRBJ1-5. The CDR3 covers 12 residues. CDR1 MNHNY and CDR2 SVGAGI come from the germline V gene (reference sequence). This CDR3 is CASRDDGQPQHF.

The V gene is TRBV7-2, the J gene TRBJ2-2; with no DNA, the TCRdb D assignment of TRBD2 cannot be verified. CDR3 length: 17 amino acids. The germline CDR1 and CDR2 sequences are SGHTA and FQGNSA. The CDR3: CASSLARGLADTGELFF.

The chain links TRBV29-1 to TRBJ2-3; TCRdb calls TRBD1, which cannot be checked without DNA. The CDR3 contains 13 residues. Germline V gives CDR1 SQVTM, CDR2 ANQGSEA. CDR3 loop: CSGCYGATDTQYF.

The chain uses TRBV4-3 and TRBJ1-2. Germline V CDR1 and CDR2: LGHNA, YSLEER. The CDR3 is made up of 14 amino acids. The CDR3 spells CASSQDRANYGYTF.

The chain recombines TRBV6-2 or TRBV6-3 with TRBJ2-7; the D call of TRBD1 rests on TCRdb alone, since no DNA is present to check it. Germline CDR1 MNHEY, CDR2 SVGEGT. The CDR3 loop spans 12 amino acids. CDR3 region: CATQGYRYEQCF.

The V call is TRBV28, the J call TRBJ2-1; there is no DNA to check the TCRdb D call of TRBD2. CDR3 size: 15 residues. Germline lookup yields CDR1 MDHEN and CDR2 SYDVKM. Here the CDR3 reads CASSFRGLAKNMQFF.

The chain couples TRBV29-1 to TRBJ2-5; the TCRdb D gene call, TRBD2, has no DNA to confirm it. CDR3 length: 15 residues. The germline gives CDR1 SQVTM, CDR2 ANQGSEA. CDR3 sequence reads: CSVELAGGPVETQYF.